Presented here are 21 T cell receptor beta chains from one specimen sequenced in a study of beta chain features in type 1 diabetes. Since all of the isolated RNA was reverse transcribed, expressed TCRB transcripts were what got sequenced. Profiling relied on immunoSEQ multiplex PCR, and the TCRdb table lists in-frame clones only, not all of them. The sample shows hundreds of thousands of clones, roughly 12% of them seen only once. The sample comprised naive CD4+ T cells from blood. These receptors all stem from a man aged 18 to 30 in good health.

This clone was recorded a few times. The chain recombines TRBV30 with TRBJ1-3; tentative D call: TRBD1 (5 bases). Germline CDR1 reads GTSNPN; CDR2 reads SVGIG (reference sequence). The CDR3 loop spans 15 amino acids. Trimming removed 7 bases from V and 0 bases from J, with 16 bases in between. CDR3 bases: TGTGCCTCGGATATGGCAGGGATCTCTGGAAACACCATATATTTT. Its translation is CASDMAGISGNTIYF.

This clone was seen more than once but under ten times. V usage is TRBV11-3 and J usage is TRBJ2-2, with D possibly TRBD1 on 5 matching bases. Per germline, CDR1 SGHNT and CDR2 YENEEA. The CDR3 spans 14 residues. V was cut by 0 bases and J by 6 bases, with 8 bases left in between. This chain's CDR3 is CASSLDRTSGELFF. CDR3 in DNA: TGTGCCAGCAGCTTAGATCGGACATCCGGGGAGCTGTTTTTT.

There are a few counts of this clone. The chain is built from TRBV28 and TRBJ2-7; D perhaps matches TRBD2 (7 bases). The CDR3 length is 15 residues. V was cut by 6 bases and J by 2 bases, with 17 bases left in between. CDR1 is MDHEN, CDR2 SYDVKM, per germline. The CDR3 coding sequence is TGTGCCAGCAGCCATGCCTCGGGGGGCGCCTACGAGCAGTACTTC. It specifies CASSHASGGAYEQYF.

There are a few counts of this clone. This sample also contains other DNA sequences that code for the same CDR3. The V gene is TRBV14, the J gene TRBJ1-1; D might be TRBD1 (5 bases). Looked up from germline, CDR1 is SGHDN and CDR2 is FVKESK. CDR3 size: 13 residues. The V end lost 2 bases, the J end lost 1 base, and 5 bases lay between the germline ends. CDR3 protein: CASSQQGNTEAFF. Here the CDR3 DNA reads TGTGCCAGCAGCCAACAGGGGAACACTGAAGCTTTCTTT.

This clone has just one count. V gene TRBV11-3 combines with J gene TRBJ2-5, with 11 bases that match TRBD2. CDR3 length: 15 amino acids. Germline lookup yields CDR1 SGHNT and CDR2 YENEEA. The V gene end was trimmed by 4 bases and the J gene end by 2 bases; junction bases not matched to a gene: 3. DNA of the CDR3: TGTGCCAGCAGCTCCCTAGCGGGAGGTCAAGAGACCCAGTACTTC. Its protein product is CASSSLAGGQETQYF.

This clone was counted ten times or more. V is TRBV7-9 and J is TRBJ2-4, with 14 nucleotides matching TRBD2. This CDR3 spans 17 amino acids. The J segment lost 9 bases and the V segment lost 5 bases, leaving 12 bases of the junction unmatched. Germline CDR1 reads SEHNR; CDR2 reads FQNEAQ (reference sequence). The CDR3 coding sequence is TGTGCCAGCAGCATCCTGGACGGGACTAGCGGGGGCGGCATTCAGTACTTC. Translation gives CASSILDGTSGGGIQYF.

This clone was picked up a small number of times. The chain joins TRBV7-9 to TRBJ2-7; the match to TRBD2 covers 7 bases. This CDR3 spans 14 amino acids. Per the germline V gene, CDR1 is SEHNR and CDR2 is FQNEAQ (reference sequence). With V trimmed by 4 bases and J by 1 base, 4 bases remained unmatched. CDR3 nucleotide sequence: TGTGCCAGCAGCTCCTTGGGGGGGTCCTACGAGCAGTACTTC. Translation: CASSSLGGSYEQYF.

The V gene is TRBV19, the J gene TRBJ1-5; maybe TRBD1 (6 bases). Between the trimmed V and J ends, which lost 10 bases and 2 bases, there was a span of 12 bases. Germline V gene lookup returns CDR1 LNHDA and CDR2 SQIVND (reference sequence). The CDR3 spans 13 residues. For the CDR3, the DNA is TGTGCCACCAAGGGGGGGGGCAATCAGCCCCAGCATTTT. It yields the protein CATKGGGNQPQHF. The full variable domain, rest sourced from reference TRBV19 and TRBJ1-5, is DGGITQSPKYLFRKEGQNVTLSCEQNLNHDAMYWYRQDPGQGLRLIYYSQIVNDFQKGDIAEGYSVSREKKESFPLTVTSAQKNPTAFYLCATKGGGNQPQHFGDGTRLSIL.

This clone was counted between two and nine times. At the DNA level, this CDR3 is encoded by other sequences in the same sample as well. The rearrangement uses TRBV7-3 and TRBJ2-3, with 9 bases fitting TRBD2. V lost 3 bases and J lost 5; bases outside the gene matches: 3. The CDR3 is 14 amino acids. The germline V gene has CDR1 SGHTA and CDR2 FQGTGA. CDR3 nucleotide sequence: TGTGCCAGCAGCTTGGGACTAGCTGGAGATACGCAGTATTTT. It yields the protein CASSLGLAGDTQYF.

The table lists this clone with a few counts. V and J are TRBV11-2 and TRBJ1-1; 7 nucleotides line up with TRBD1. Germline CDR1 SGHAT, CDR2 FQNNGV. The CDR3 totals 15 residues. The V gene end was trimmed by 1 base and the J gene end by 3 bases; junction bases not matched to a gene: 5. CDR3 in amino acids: CASSLVSGGHTEAFF. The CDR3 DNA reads TGTGCCAGCAGCTTAGTTTCAGGGGGGCACACTGAAGCTTTCTTT.

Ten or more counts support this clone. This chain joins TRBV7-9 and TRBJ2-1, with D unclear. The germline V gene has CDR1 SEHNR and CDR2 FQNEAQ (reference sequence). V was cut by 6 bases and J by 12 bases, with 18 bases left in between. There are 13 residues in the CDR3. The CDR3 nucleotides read TGTGCCAGCAGAGAGCATGAGAGTTCCTGGCAGTTCTTC. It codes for CASREHESSWQFF. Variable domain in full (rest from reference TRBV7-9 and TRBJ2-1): DTGVSQNPRHKITKRGQNVTFRCDPISEHNRLYWYRQTLGQGPEFLTYFQNEAQLEKSRLLSDRFSAERPKGSFSTLEIQRTEQGDSAMYLCASREHESSWQFFGPGTRLTVL.

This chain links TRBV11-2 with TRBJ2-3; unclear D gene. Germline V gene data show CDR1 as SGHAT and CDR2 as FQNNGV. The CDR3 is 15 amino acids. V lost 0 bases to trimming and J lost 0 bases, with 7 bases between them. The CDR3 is CASSLDSPSTDTQYF. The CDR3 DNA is TGTGCCAGCAGCTTAGACAGTCCTAGCACAGATACGCAGTATTTT.

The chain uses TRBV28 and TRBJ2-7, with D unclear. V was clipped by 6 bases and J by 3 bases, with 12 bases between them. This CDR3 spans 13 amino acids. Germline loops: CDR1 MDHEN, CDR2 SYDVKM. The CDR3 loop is CASRRVLNYEQYF. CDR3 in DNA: TGTGCCAGCAGACGGGTTTTGAACTACGAGCAGTACTTC. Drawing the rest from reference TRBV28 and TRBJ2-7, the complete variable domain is DVKVTQSSRYLVKRTGEKVFLECVQDMDHENMFWYRQDPGLGLRLIYFSYDVKMKEKGDIPEGYSVSREKKERFSLILESASTNQTSMYLCASRRVLNYEQYFGPGTRLTVT.

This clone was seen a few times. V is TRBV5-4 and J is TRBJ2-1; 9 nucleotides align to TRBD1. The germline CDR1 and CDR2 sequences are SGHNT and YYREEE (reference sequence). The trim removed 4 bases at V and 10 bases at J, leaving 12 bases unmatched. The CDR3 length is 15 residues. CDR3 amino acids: CASSPGQGIQYEQFF. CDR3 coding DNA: TGTGCCAGCAGCCCTGGACAGGGGATCCAATACGAGCAGTTCTTC.

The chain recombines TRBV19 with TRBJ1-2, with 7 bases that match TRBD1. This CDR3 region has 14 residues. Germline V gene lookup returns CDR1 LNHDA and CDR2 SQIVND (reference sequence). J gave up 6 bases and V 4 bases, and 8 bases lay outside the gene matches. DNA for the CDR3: TGTGCCAGTAGTAACATACAGGGGTCCCATGGCTACACCTTC. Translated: CASSNIQGSHGYTF.

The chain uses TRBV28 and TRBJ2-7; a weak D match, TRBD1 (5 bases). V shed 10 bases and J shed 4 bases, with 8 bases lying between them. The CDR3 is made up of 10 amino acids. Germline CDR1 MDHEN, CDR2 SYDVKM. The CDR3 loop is CATSGYEQYF. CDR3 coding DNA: TGTGCCACCTCAGGGTACGAGCAGTACTTC.

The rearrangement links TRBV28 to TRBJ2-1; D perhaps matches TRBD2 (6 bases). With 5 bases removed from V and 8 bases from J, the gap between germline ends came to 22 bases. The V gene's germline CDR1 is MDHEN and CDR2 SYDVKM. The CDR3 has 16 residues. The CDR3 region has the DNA TGTGCCAGCAGTCAGGCGACTAGTTTTTCGGGCCATGAGCAGTTCTTC. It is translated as CASSQATSFSGHEQFF. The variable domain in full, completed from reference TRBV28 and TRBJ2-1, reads DVKVTQSSRYLVKRTGEKVFLECVQDMDHENMFWYRQDPGLGLRLIYFSYDVKMKEKGDIPEGYSVSREKKERFSLILESASTNQTSMYLCASSQATSFSGHEQFFGPGTRLTVL.

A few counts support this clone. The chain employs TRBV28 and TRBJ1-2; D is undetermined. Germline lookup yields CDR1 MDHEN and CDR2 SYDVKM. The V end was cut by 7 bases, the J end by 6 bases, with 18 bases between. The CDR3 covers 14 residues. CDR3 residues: CASTSPGRLDGYTF. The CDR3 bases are TGTGCCAGCACTTCCCCCGGGAGACTGGATGGCTACACCTTC.

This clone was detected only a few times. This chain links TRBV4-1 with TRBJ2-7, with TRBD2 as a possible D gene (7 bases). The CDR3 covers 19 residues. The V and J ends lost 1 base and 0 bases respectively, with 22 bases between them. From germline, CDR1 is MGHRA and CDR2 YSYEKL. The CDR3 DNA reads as TGCGCCAGCAGCCAAGTTAGGGGGAGACTAGCTGAAAGCTCCTACGAGCAGTACTTC. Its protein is CASSQVRGRLAESSYEQYF.

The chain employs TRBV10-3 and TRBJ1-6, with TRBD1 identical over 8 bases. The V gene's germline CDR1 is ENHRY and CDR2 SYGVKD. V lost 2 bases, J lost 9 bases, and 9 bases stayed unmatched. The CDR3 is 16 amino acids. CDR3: CAISESSTGVGSPLHF. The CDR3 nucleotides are TGTGCCATCAGTGAGAGCTCGACAGGGGTGGGTTCACCCCTCCACTTT.

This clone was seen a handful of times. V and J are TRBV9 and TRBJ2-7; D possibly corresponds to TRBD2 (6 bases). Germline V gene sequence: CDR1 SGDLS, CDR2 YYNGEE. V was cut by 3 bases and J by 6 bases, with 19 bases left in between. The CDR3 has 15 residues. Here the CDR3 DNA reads TGTGCCAGCAGCGAGGGGCTAGCGAATTACGGCGAGCAGTACTTC. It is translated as CASSEGLANYGEQYF.